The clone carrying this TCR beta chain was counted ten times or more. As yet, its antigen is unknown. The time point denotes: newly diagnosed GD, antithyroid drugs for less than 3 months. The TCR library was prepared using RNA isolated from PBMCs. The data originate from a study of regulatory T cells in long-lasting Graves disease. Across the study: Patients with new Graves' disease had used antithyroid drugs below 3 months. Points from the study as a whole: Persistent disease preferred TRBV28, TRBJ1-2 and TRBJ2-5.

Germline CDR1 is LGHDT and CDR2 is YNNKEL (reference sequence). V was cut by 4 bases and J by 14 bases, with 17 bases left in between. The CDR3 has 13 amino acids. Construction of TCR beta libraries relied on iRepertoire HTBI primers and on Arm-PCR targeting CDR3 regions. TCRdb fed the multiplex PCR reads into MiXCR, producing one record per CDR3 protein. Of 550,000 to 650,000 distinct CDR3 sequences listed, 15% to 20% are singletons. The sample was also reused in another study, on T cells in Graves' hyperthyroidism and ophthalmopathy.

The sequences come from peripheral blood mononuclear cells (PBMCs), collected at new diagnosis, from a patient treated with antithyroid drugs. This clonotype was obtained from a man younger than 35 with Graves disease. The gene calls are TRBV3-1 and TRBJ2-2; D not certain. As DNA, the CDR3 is TGTGCCAGCAGCCTCGGCCAACCGGACCCTCTGTTTTTT. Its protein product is CASSLGQPDPLFF.